The 9 T cell receptor beta chains presented below share a single source sample, sequenced in a study of blood T cell repertoires in COVID-19. TCRdb keeps only in-frame clones here, not all; method: immunoSEQ multiplex PCR. The sample records 440,000 or so clones, 89% being singletons. The sample was peripheral blood. Source of these receptors: a woman aged 40 to 50 with COVID-19, enrolled during active disease.

The V call is TRBV4-1, the J call TRBJ1-6; 8 nucleotides agree with TRBD1. The CDR3 runs 16 residues. Trimming cost V 0 bases and J 9 bases; bases outside gene matches: 7. The V gene's germline CDR1 is MGHRA and CDR2 YSYEKL. The chain's CDR3 is CASSQERTGLVSPLHF. The CDR3 nucleotides read TGCGCCAGCAGCCAAGAGAGGACAGGGTTGGTTTCACCCCTCCACTTT.

V is TRBV18 and J is TRBJ1-6, with a weak D call TRBD1 (5 bases). The CDR3 is 15 residues long. V gave up 2 bases and J gave up 7 bases, with 12 bases separating them. Germline-derived CDR1 and CDR2 are KGHSH and LQKENI. The CDR3 bases are TGTGCCAGCTCACCATCCTTGACAGCCAATTCACCCCTCCACTTT. It codes for CASSPSLTANSPLHF. Full variable domain (missing parts from reference TRBV18 and TRBJ1-6): NAGVMQNPRHLVRRRGQEARLRCSPMKGHSHVYWYRQLPEEGLKFMVYLQKENIIDESGMPKERFSAEFPKEGPSILRIQQVVRGDSAAYFCASSPSLTANSPLHFGNGTRLTVT.

The gene calls are TRBV19 and TRBJ1-1, with TRBD1 matching over 10 bases. With V trimmed by 8 bases and J by 3 bases, 6 bases remained unmatched. This CDR3 contains 14 residues. The V gene's germline CDR1 is LNHDA and CDR2 SQIVND (reference sequence). CDR3 residues: CASARQGAYTEAFF. CDR3 bases: TGTGCCAGTGCTAGACAGGGGGCGTACACTGAAGCTTTCTTT.

This sequence joins TRBV3-1 (or the pseudogene TRBV3-2) and TRBJ1-5; tentatively, D is TRBD1 (6 bases). The CDR3 has 14 residues. The V end was cut by 1 base, the J end by 5 bases, with 9 bases between. Germline CDR1 reads LGHDT; CDR2 reads YNNKEL (reference sequence). The CDR3 loop reads CASSQGTADQPQHF. Written as DNA, the CDR3 is TGTGCCAGCAGCCAAGGGACAGCGGATCAGCCCCAGCATTTT.

The CDR3 DNA sequence: TGTGCCAGCAGCTTAGAAGGGAGACTAGCGGGCCTGTACAATGAGCAGTTCTTC. This encodes CASSLEGRLAGLYNEQFF. V gene TRBV7-3 combines with J gene TRBJ2-1, with 10 bases identical to TRBD2. J was trimmed by 4 bases and V by 2 bases; bases with no gene match: 11. The CDR3 has 18 residues. Per germline, CDR1 SGHTA and CDR2 FQGTGA.

This clone was seen a single time. The V gene is TRBV6-2 or TRBV6-3, the J gene TRBJ1-5, with TRBD1 identical over 7 bases. The CDR3 length is 14 residues. Germline CDR1 and CDR2: MNHEY and SVGEGT. The V and J ends lost 5 bases and 2 bases, in that order; junction bases with no gene match: 3. In DNA form, the CDR3 reads TGTGCCAGCAGTCACGACAGGGGCAATCAGCCCCAGCATTTT. It specifies CASSHDRGNQPQHF.

The chain has TRBV30 and TRBJ1-5; no definite D call. Germline CDR1 is GTSNPN and CDR2 is SVGIG (reference sequence). Trimming removed 2 bases from V and 3 bases from J, with 8 bases in between. The CDR3 totals 13 residues. This CDR3 is CAWSWGANQPQHF. CDR3 in DNA: TGTGCCTGGAGTTGGGGAGCCAATCAGCCCCAGCATTTT.

This clone was detected once. The chain joins TRBV28 to TRBJ1-1; no reliable D call. Germline CDR1 reads MDHEN; CDR2 reads SYDVKM. The CDR3 is 16 amino acids. Trimming took off 7 bases at V and 1 base at J, with 19 bases between the two ends. CDR3 protein: CASNPISPVENTEAFF. The CDR3 DNA reads as TGTGCCAGCAACCCGATTTCCCCAGTTGAGAACACTGAAGCTTTCTTT.

The CDR3 reads CASSVEGGEETQYF. In nucleotides, the CDR3 is TGTGCCAGCAGCGTAGAAGGGGGCGAAGAGACCCAGTACTTC. The V and J genes are TRBV9 and TRBJ2-5; TRBD1 matches at 7 bases. There are 14 residues in the CDR3. From germline, CDR1 is SGDLS and CDR2 YYNGEE. With 0 bases clipped from V and 3 bases from J, the junction kept 2 bases outside the gene matches.